The 30 T cell receptor beta chains presented below share a single source sample, sequenced in a study of CD8 T cells in Susac syndrome. Random-hexamer reverse transcription was applied to 0.5 to 1 ug RNA. TCRdb reprocessed the immunoSEQ multiplex PCR reads with MiXCR, giving one entry per CDR3 protein. The sample lists about 85,000 distinct CDR3 sequences, roughly 93% seen once, with about 0.27% in the top ten. Sequencing was carried out using CD8+ T cells from PBMCs. Source of these receptors: a human donor in good health.

This clonotype appeared a single time. This sequence joins TRBV5-1 and TRBJ2-5; 10 bases align to TRBD1. V trimming: 4 bases; J trimming: 5 bases; junction bases outside the gene matches: 5. CDR3 length: 14 residues. CDR1 and CDR2 (germline): SGHRS, YFSETQ. The CDR3 loop reads CASSKGQGMETQYF. The CDR3 region has the DNA TGCGCCAGCAGCAAGGGACAGGGGATGGAGACCCAGTACTTC.

V usage is TRBV27 and J usage is TRBJ1-1; D not certain. The CDR3 consists of 15 residues. CDR1 is MNHEY, CDR2 SMNVEV, per germline (reference sequence). Between the trimmed V and J ends, which lost 7 bases and 0 bases, there was a span of 15 bases. The CDR3 loop reads CASTLSGYLNTEAFF. The CDR3, as DNA: TGTGCCAGCACCCTTTCGGGGTATTTGAACACTGAAGCTTTCTTT.

This chain connects TRBV4-1 to TRBJ2-2; D remains unclear. V was pared by 9 bases and J by 0 bases, with 8 bases between. The CDR3 length is 13 residues. CDR1 MGHRA and CDR2 YSYEKL come from the germline V gene. The chain's CDR3 is CASRAANTGELFF. Written as DNA, the CDR3 is TGCGCCAGTAGAGCCGCGAACACCGGGGAGCTGTTTTTT.

The J gene is TRBJ1-2, the V gene TRBV6-2 or TRBV6-3; D not resolved. V was clipped by 2 bases and J by 3 bases, with 7 bases between them. This CDR3 comprises 13 residues. Germline V lookup: CDR1 MNHEY, CDR2 SVGEGT. In DNA form, the CDR3 reads TGTGCCAGCAGTTACGGGCCCGACTATGGCTACACCTTC. Translated, it gives CASSYGPDYGYTF.

The chain combines TRBV2 with TRBJ2-7; D possibly corresponds to TRBD1 (6 bases). Germline V gene data show CDR1 as SNHLY and CDR2 as FYNNEI. The V and J ends lost 7 bases and 1 base respectively, with 11 bases between them. The CDR3 has 13 residues. This chain's CDR3 is CASTDRNSYEQYF. As DNA, the CDR3 is TGTGCCAGCACCGACAGGAATTCCTACGAGCAGTACTTC. The whole variable domain, filled in from reference TRBV2 and TRBJ2-7, reads EPEVTQTPSHQVTQMGQEVILRCVPISNHLYFYWYRQILGQKVEFLVSFYNNEISEKSEIFDDQFSVERPDGSNFTLKIRSTKLEDSAMYFCASTDRNSYEQYFGPGTRLTVT.

This clonotype was seen just once. The V and J genes are TRBV4-1 and TRBJ1-2; D is ambiguous. The CDR3 sequence is 14 residues long. Germline V gives CDR1 MGHRA, CDR2 YSYEKL. Trimming shortened V by 1 base and J by 8 bases, and 14 bases separated the two germline ends. This CDR3 is CASSQVLEGGGYTF. The DNA for the CDR3 is TGCGCCAGCAGCCAAGTACTCGAAGGCGGCGGCTACACCTTC.

The V gene is TRBV6-5, the J gene TRBJ1-2, with D possibly matching TRBD1 (5 bases). Germline V gene sequence: CDR1 MNHEY, CDR2 SVGAGI. Trimming pared 0 bases from V and 0 bases from J, leaving 5 bases between. The CDR3 length is 14 residues. CDR3 coding DNA: TGTGCCAGCAGTTACTCACAGGCTAACTATGGCTACACCTTC. Its translation: CASSYSQANYGYTF.

The J gene is TRBJ2-7, the V gene TRBV5-1; D might be TRBD2 (8 bases). V lost 3 bases and J lost 2, with 21 bases in between. Germline values: CDR1 SGHRS, CDR2 YFSETQ. The CDR3 covers 17 residues. This chain's CDR3 is CASSSGGGAVPTYEQYF. The DNA for the CDR3 is TGCGCCAGCAGCTCGGGAGGGGGCGCCGTTCCCACCTACGAGCAGTACTTC. The full variable domain, rest sourced from reference TRBV5-1 and TRBJ2-7, is KAGVTQTPRYLIKTRGQQVTLSCSPISGHRSVSWYQQTPGQGLQFLFEYFSETQRNKGNFPGRFSGRQFSNSRSEMNVSTLELGDSALYLCASSSGGGAVPTYEQYFGPGTRLTVT.

V usage is TRBV29-1 and J usage is TRBJ2-2, with a tentative D call TRBD2 (7 bases). Germline V lookup: CDR1 SQVTM, CDR2 ANQGSEA. The CDR3 contains 15 residues. The ends were cut back, 0 bases at V and 1 base at J, with 9 bases in the middle. The CDR3 spells CSVEEGGLNTGELFF. CDR3 DNA: TGCAGCGTTGAAGAGGGGGGGCTGAACACCGGGGAGCTGTTTTTT.

The rearrangement uses TRBV4-1 and TRBJ2-7; D gene unclear. The CDR3 runs 12 residues. From germline, CDR1 is MGHRA and CDR2 YSYEKL. V lost 5 bases and J lost 5, with 10 bases in between. The CDR3 is CASSSDEDEQYF. CDR3 coding DNA: TGCGCCAGCAGCTCGGATGAGGACGAGCAGTACTTC.

The chain carries TRBV13 and TRBJ2-7; possible D gene TRBD1, 6 bases. V was cut by 3 bases and J by 10 bases, with 19 bases left in between. Germline loops: CDR1 PRHDT, CDR2 FYEKMQ (reference sequence). The CDR3 spans 14 residues. In nucleotides, the CDR3 is TGTGCCAGCAGCTTCGGGCAGGGGTCCGAGGCACAGTACGTC. It is translated as CASSFGQGSEAQYV.

The chain employs TRBV27 and TRBJ2-1, with D hard to call. With 2 bases removed from V and 6 bases from J, the gap between germline ends came to 11 bases. The CDR3 has 14 amino acids. Germline CDR1 reads MNHEY; CDR2 reads SMNVEV (reference sequence). This chain's CDR3 is CASSLGVSLNEQFF. Here the CDR3 DNA reads TGTGCCAGCAGTTTAGGGGTGTCGCTCAATGAGCAGTTCTTC.

The chain employs TRBV5-4 and TRBJ2-3, with 9 bases aligning to TRBD2. The germline V gene encodes CDR1 SGHNT and CDR2 YYREEE (reference sequence). After removal of 1 base from V and 12 bases from J, the junction contained 3 bases not matched to a gene. CDR3 length equals 12 residues. CDR3 nucleotides: TGTGCCAGCAGCTTGTCAGCGGGAGGTCAGTATTTT. Protein sequence: CASSLSAGGQYF.

This clonotype was picked up one time. The J gene is TRBJ2-1, the V gene TRBV27; 14 bases are a match to TRBD2. This CDR3 spans 15 amino acids. Trimming took 3 bases from V and 10 from J; bases not matched to a gene: 5. Germline CDR1 and CDR2: MNHEY and SMNVEV (reference sequence). Here the CDR3 DNA reads TGTGCCAGCAGTTTCGGGACTAGCGGGAGTCAGGAGCAGTTCTTC. This sequence encodes CASSFGTSGSQEQFF.

This clonotype was picked up one time. The rearrangement uses TRBV14 and TRBJ2-5; D unresolved. In germline, CDR1 is SGHDN, CDR2 FVKESK. The CDR3 contains 14 residues. V was trimmed by 2 bases and J by 0 bases, leaving 7 bases between them. This CDR3 is CASSQHSYQETQYF. CDR3 bases: TGTGCCAGCAGCCAACACAGTTACCAAGAGACCCAGTACTTC.

The chain carries TRBV3-1 and TRBJ2-1, with 7 bases lining up with TRBD2. Losses at the gene ends were 4 bases for V and 8 bases for J; bases not matched to a gene: 14. Germline V lookup: CDR1 LGHDT, CDR2 YNNKEL (reference sequence). There are 16 residues in the CDR3. The CDR3 loop reads CASSPRDYLPEDEQFF. The CDR3 nucleotides are TGTGCCAGCAGCCCAAGGGACTACCTTCCTGAGGATGAGCAGTTCTTC.

The J gene is TRBJ2-1, the V gene TRBV18, with unresolved D. The V gene lost 3 bases and the J gene lost 4 bases, with 7 bases spanning the gap. Germline V gene lookup returns CDR1 KGHSH and CDR2 LQKENI. This CDR3 has 13 amino acids. CDR3: CASSPTSYNEQFF. Written as DNA, the CDR3 is TGTGCCAGCTCACCGACAAGTTACAATGAGCAGTTCTTC.

The CDR3 region is CASTRAGGETQYF. CDR3 coding DNA: TGCGCCAGCACCCGGGCAGGCGGGGAGACCCAGTACTTC. This rearrangement joins TRBV4-1 to TRBJ2-5; TRBD2 is a possible D gene (5 bases). The CDR3 consists of 13 residues. The V and J ends lost 7 bases and 5 bases respectively, with 14 bases between them. Germline CDR1 and CDR2: MGHRA and YSYEKL.

V gene TRBV28 combines with J gene TRBJ2-6; D is uncertain. CDR1 is MDHEN and CDR2 is SYDVKM in the germline V gene. CDR3 length: 14 amino acids. Trimming took off 8 bases at V and 2 bases at J, with 10 bases between the two ends. The CDR3, as DNA: TGTGCCAGCCAGGCCGAAGCTGGGGCCAACGTCCTGACTTTC. It codes for CASQAEAGANVLTF.

V is TRBV5-1 and J is TRBJ2-3; TRBD2 matches at 15 bases. The V gene's germline CDR1 is SGHRS and CDR2 YFSETQ. Losses at the gene ends were 4 bases for V and 0 bases for J; bases not matched to a gene: 3. The CDR3 contains 17 residues. The chain's CDR3 is CASSGGLAGGSTDTQYF. DNA for the CDR3: TGCGCCAGCAGCGGCGGACTAGCGGGAGGGAGCACAGATACGCAGTATTTT.

This clonotype was seen only once. The chain couples TRBV27 to TRBJ1-2; 9 positions agree with TRBD1. The J segment lost 4 bases and the V segment lost 3 bases, leaving 3 bases of the junction unmatched. Germline CDR1 is MNHEY and CDR2 is SMNVEV (reference sequence). CDR3 size: 14 residues. As DNA, the CDR3 is TGTGCCAGCAGTTTTACAGGGGGCAGCTATGGCTACACCTTC. Translated: CASSFTGGSYGYTF.

This chain joins TRBV4-3 and TRBJ2-1; 7 bases agree with TRBD2. The CDR3 loop spans 16 amino acids. CDR1 LGHNA and CDR2 YSLEER come from the germline V gene. V lost 0 bases to trimming and J lost 4 bases; unmatched junction nucleotides: 6. CDR3 sequence: CASSQDFGGGYNEQFF. As DNA, the CDR3 is TGCGCCAGCAGCCAAGATTTTGGCGGGGGATACAATGAGCAGTTCTTC.

The chain has TRBV10-3 and TRBJ1-2; D is ambiguous. The V and J ends lost 6 bases and 7 bases respectively, with 9 bases between them. The germline gives CDR1 ENHRY, CDR2 SYGVKD. The CDR3 runs to 11 residues. The CDR3 bases are TGTGCCATCAGCGCTCAGGTTGGCTACACCTTC. It translates to CAISAQVGYTF.

This chain links TRBV15 with TRBJ2-1; D call uncertain. Germline V lookup: CDR1 LNHNV, CDR2 YYDKDF (reference sequence). V was shortened by 0 bases and J by 6 bases, with 6 bases between the two germline ends. The CDR3 totals 13 residues. The CDR3 bases are TGTGCCACCAGCAGAGAAGTCCGCAATGAGCAGTTCTTC. Protein: CATSREVRNEQFF.

V gene TRBV7-8 combines with J gene TRBJ2-6, with unresolved D. The CDR3 loop spans 11 amino acids. Germline lookup yields CDR1 SGHVS and CDR2 FQNEAQ. V lost 11 bases and J 3 bases, leaving 5 bases between the germline ends. CDR3 loop: CAAFGANVLTF. CDR3 nucleotides: TGTGCCGCTTTTGGGGCCAACGTCCTGACTTTC.

J is TRBJ1-5 and V is TRBV19; D is ambiguous. V was clipped by 3 bases and J by 7 bases, with 13 bases between them. There are 14 residues in the CDR3. Germline V lookup: CDR1 LNHDA, CDR2 SQIVND (reference sequence). CDR3 amino acids: CASSIHERLQPQHF. The CDR3 region has the DNA TGTGCCAGTAGTATCCATGAGCGGCTGCAGCCCCAGCATTTT.

CDR3 region: CASSLTPGQGAGGYTF. Written as DNA, the CDR3 is TGTGCCAGCAGTTTGACTCCTGGACAGGGGGCTGGGGGCTACACCTTC. The V gene is TRBV28, the J gene TRBJ1-2, with 11 nucleotides matching TRBD1. V lost 3 bases and J lost 8; bases outside the gene matches: 11. CDR1 and CDR2 from the germline V gene are MDHEN and SYDVKM. The CDR3 runs 16 residues.

This clonotype was counted a single time. This chain links TRBV6-5 with TRBJ2-2; tentatively, D is TRBD2 (6 bases). The CDR3 totals 17 residues. With 0 bases removed from V and 1 base from J, the gap between germline ends came to 12 bases. Germline V gene sequence: CDR1 MNHEY, CDR2 SVGAGI. Here the CDR3 reads CASSYSTPAGNTGELFF. The CDR3 DNA is TGTGCCAGCAGTTACTCCACCCCAGCGGGGAACACCGGGGAGCTGTTTTTT.

This chain uses TRBV20-1 with TRBJ2-7, with D possibly being TRBD1 or TRBD2 (6 bases each). The CDR3 spans 14 residues. Germline V lookup: CDR1 DFQATT, CDR2 SNEGSKA (reference sequence). V lost 0 bases, J lost 2 bases, and 11 bases lay in between. The CDR3 here is CSAREEGEAYEQYF. The CDR3 DNA reads TGCAGTGCTAGAGAGGAGGGGGAAGCCTACGAGCAGTACTTC.

The chain uses TRBV7-9 and TRBJ2-7, with D possibly being TRBD2 (6 bases). Germline CDR1 is SEHNR and CDR2 is FQNEAQ (reference sequence). Trimming took 5 bases from V and 6 from J, leaving 11 bases between them. The CDR3 consists of 12 residues. The CDR3 DNA reads TGTGCCAGCAGCACCGCGGGGACCGAGCAGTACGTC. This codes for CASSTAGTEQYV.